These T cell receptor beta chains were read from a single sample in a study of blood T cell repertoires in COVID-19. Data came from immunoSEQ multiplex PCR; TCRdb stores just in-frame clones and leaves some out. The sample holds approximately 150,000 clones; roughly 81% are singletons and the top ten take roughly 3.5%. Sequenced: PBMCs or T cells enriched from blood (not recorded which). These receptors all stem from a woman in her forties or fifties with acute COVID-19. CDR3s include the opening cysteine and the closing phenylalanine or tryptophan. Each record gives: D gene, J gene, clone size, V gene, CDR3 DNA, CDR3 protein. A D gene is named only where the DNA matches it firmly. Size is omitted from some rows. Given values are once, few, many or a class for expanded clones.

>.|TRBJ2-1|.|TRBV3-1/TRBV3-2
TGTGCCAGCAGCCAACAGGGCCCAGTGTACAATGAGCAGTTCTTC
CASSQQGPVYNEQFF
>TRBD2|TRBJ2-1|.|TRBV2
TGTGCCAGCAGGGGACTAGCGGGACCAACGGGGAATGAGCAGTTCTTC
CASRGLAGPTGNEQFF
>TRBD1|TRBJ2-3|.|TRBV5-5
TGTGCCAGCAGACTCTCCGGGACAGGGGTCCCAGATACGCAGTATTTT
CASRLSGTGVPDTQYF
>.|TRBJ1-5|.|TRBV5-6
TGTGCCAGCAGCCAACGGGGTTCCCGTCAGCCCCAGCATTTT
CASSQRGSRQPQHF
>.|TRBJ1-1|.|TRBV5-1
TGCGCCAGCAGCTTAATCCCCGCGGGGGGTAACACTGAAGCTTTCTTT
CASSLIPAGGNTEAFF
>.|TRBJ2-4|once|TRBV11-3
TGTGCCAGCAACTTAGATCTGACGGGTCGGGACATTCAGTACTTC
CASNLDLTGRDIQYF
>TRBD2|TRBJ2-1|few|TRBV3-1/TRBV3-2
TGTGCCAGCAGCCTTACAGCGGGAGGAGAGCAGTTCTTC
CASSLTAGGEQFF
>.|TRBJ2-7|.|TRBV5-1
TGCGCCAGCAGCTCTCTCCGGGACACCCCCTACGAGCAGTACTTC
CASSSLRDTPYEQYF
>TRBD1|TRBJ1-1|.|TRBV6-1
TGTGCCAGCAGTGACCCCGGGGGGACAGGGAAAAGAACTGAAGCTTTCTTT
CASSDPGGTGKRTEAFF
>TRBD2|TRBJ2-7|.|TRBV27
TGTGCCAGCAGGGCGGCTAGCGGGAGTGAGGCCTACGAGCAGTACTTC
CASRAASGSEAYEQYF
>.|TRBJ1-1|.|TRBV30
TGTGCCTGGAGTCGGGACACCTACACTGAAGCTTTCTTT
CAWSRDTYTEAFF
>TRBD1|TRBJ2-1|.|TRBV3-1/TRBV3-2
TGTGCCAGCAGCCAAGAGATTGTCTGGACAGGGACATCGGGCAATGAGCAGTTCTTC
CASSQEIVWTGTSGNEQFF
>TRBD2|TRBJ2-1|once|TRBV7-9
TGTGCCAGCAGCCCATTGACTAGCGCGGGTGAGCAGTTCTTC
CASSPLTSAGEQFF
>.|TRBJ2-7|.|TRBV27
TGTGCCAGCACGGTGGTGGAGCAGTACTTC
CASTVVEQYF
>.|TRBJ1-6|.|TRBV19
TGTGCCAGTAGTATATACCGGACAAATAATTCACCCCTCCACTTT
CASSIYRTNNSPLHF
>.|TRBJ1-5|.|TRBV12-5
TGTGCTAGTGTAGGGGCACTTGGGAGGGATCAGCCCCAGCATTTT
CASVGALGRDQPQHF
>.|TRBJ1-5|.|TRBV5-8
TGTGCCAGCAGCCTTGAGGTTAATCAGCCCCAGCATTTT
CASSLEVNQPQHF
>TRBD1|TRBJ2-7|.|TRBV19
TGTGCCAGTAGTATTGGGACAGGTGACTACGAGCAGTACTTC
CASSIGTGDYEQYF
>TRBD2|TRBJ2-3|.|TRBV6-1
TGTGCCAGCAGTGAACTCGGTGTAGGAGCGGGAGGAGGAGATACGCAGTATTTT
CASSELGVGAGGGDTQYF
>.|TRBJ1-1|.|TRBV7-2
TGTGCCAGCAGCTTAGCACCAGGGGCCACTGAAGCTTTCTTT
CASSLAPGATEAFF
>.|TRBJ1-1|.|TRBV10-3
TGTGCCATCAGTGAGTCCCAGTTCGAGGGCGCGGGAGCTTTCTTT
CAISESQFEGAGAFF
>.|TRBJ2-5|.|TRBV2
TGTGCCAGCAGTGACAGGGGCGGACAAGAGACCCAGTACTTC
CASSDRGGQETQYF
>TRBD1|TRBJ1-3|.|TRBV9
TGTGCCAGCAGCTTCACAGGGGTGGCTGGAAACACCATATATTTT
CASSFTGVAGNTIYF
>.|TRBJ1-2|.|TRBV7-9
TGTGCCAGCAGCTCCAACCAGGGGAACTATGGCTACACCTTC
CASSSNQGNYGYTF